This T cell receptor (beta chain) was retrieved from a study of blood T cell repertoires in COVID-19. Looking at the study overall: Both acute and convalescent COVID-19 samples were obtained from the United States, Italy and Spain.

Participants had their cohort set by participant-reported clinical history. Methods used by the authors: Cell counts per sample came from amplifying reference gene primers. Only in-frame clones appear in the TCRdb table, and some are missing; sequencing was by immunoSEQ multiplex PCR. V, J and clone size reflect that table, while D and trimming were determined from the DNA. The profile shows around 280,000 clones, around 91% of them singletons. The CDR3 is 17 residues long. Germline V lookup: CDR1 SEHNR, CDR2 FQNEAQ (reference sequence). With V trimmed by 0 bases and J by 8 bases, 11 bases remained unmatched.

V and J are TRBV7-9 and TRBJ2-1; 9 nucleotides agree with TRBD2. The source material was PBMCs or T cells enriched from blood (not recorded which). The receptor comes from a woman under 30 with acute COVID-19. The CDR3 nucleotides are TGTGCCAGCAGCTTAGCCCCCGCGGCGGGAGGGCCAGATGAGCAGTTCTTC. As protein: CASSLAPAAGGPDEQFF.